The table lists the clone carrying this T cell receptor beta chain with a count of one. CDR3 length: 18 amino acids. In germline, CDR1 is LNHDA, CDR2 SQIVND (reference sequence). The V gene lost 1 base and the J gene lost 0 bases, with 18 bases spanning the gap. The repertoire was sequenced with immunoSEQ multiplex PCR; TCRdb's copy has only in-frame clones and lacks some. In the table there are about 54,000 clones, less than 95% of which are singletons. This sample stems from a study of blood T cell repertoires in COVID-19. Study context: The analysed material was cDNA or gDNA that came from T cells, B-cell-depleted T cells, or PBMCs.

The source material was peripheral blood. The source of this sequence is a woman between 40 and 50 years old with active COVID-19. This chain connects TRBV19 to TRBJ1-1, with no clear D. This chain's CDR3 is CASSIVGEWDSLNTEAFF. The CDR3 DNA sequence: TGTGCCAGTAGTATAGTCGGGGAATGGGATTCCTTGAACACTGAAGCTTTCTTT.